The TCR gamma chain under discussion was sequenced for a study of intestinal T cells in coeliac disease. For each case, the template was genomic DNA from ten approximately 5.2-µm formalin-fixed paraffin-embedded scrolls. TCRdb fed the multiplex PCR reads into CATT to redo clone calling. This sample's table has 1 gamma-chain clone. What was sequenced was a duodenal biopsy. These TCRs come from a human donor who served as a control with a normal duodenal biopsy, not a healthy volunteer. This table probably holds off-target reads from a library built for another chain.

Of note for this clone: The limits of the CDR3 on the DNA are not certain, so only TCRdb's listed CDR3 is given. No call exists for the J gene, whereas the V gene is TRGV9. Termini included, the CDR3 measures 28 amino acids. Germline V gene data show CDR1 as GITISATS and CDR2 as ISYDGTV (reference sequence). The CDR3 loop reads CACDGLVVRGYVSWDTRQMFFGTGIKLF.